The 7 T cell receptor beta chains below all came from one sample that was sequenced in a study of cytomegalovirus exposure and HLA in healthy donors. The primer mix had 60 Vbeta and 13 Jbeta primers. Libraries were prepared by immunoSEQ multiplex PCR; TCRdb keeps only in-frame clonotypes and omits some of them. This sample has about 87,000 clones, with over 70% found just once. Sequenced sample: PBMCs. The receptors derive from a man under 40 in good health and CMV-seropositive.

This clone was seen more than once but under ten times. The chain has TRBV5-1 and TRBJ2-3; tentative D call: TRBD2 (6 bases). Germline V lookup: CDR1 SGHRS, CDR2 YFSETQ. The germline V and J ends were trimmed by 6 bases and 1 base, with 18 bases remaining between them. The CDR3 contains 16 residues. The CDR3 reads CASTGMAGLGTDTQYF. The CDR3 DNA sequence: TGCGCCAGCACCGGGATGGCGGGATTGGGCACAGATACGCAGTATTTT.

The J gene is TRBJ2-7, the V gene TRBV7-2, with D possibly matching TRBD1 (5 bases). Looked up from germline, CDR1 is SGHTA and CDR2 is FQGNSA. V lost 2 bases to trimming and J lost 5 bases, with 7 bases between them. The CDR3 runs 12 residues. CDR3 in DNA: TGTGCCAGCAGCTTAATAGGGGACGAGCAGTACTTC. It codes for CASSLIGDEQYF.

The chain carries TRBV7-3 and TRBJ2-1, with TRBD2 matching 16 bases. This CDR3 region has 17 residues. The germline CDR1 and CDR2 sequences are SGHTA and FQGTGA. V was clipped by 5 bases and J by 9 bases; unmatched bases: 10. The CDR3 reads CASSPSGTSGGAGEQFF. As DNA, the CDR3 is TGTGCCAGCAGCCCCTCCGGGACTAGCGGGGGGGCGGGTGAGCAGTTCTTC.

The chain links TRBV27 to TRBJ1-1, with D perhaps matching TRBD1 (6 bases). Looked up from germline, CDR1 is MNHEY and CDR2 is SMNVEV (reference sequence). CDR3 length: 11 residues. The V end was cut by 5 bases, the J end by 9 bases, with 10 bases between. Written as DNA, the CDR3 is TGTGCCAGCAGTAAGACAGGACAAGCTTTCTTT. Its translation is CASSKTGQAFF.

This clone was recorded a few times. The rearrangement joins TRBV14 to TRBJ1-1, with a possible D match to TRBD1 (5 bases). This CDR3 spans 17 amino acids. In germline, CDR1 is SGHDN, CDR2 FVKESK. V was pared by 0 bases and J by 1 base, with 15 bases between. CDR3 residues: CASSQDSRAGRNTEAFF. CDR3 bases: TGTGCCAGCAGCCAAGATTCACGGGCAGGGCGGAACACTGAAGCTTTCTTT.

This chain connects TRBV5-1 to TRBJ2-7, with 7 bases aligning to TRBD1. The CDR3 covers 14 residues. V shed 0 bases, J shed 2 bases, and the junction held 2 bases outside the gene matches. CDR1 and CDR2 from the germline V gene are SGHRS and YFSETQ. The CDR3 bases are TGCGCCAGCAGCTTGGGGGACAGCCCCTACGAGCAGTACTTC. Its translation is CASSLGDSPYEQYF.

The J gene is TRBJ2-7, the V gene TRBV6-5; TRBD2 matches 11 bases. The CDR3 is 15 amino acids. Germline CDR1 reads MNHEY; CDR2 reads SVGAGI. V dropped 5 bases and J dropped 3; count of bases not matched to a gene: 6. CDR3 residues: CASSNGLAGGYEQYF. CDR3 DNA: TGTGCCAGCAGTAACGGGCTAGCGGGAGGCTACGAGCAGTACTTC.